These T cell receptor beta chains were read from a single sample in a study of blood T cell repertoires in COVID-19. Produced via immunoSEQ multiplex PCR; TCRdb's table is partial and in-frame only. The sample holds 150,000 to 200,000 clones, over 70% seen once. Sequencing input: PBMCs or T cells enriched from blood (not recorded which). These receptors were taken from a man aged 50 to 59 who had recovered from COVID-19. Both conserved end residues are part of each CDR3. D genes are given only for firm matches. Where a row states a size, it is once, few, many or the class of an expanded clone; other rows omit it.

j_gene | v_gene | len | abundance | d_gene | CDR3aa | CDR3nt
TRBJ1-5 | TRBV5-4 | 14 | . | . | CASSLGGTNQPQHF | TGTGCCAGCAGCTTGGGGGGCACTAATCAGCCCCAGCATTTT
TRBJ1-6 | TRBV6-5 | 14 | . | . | CASREGGRNSPLHF | TGTGCCAGCAGAGAGGGTGGTCGTAATTCACCCCTCCACTTT
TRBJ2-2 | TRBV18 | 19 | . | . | CASSPLPLLVSVNTGELFF | TGTGCCAGCTCACCACTGCCACTACTAGTTTCGGTGAACACCGGGGAGCTGTTTTTT
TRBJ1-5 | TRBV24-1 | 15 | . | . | CATSDNTGLYQPQHF | TGTGCCACCAGTGACAATACAGGGTTGTATCAGCCCCAGCATTTT
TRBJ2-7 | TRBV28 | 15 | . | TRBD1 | CASSSGTGASYEQYF | TGTGCCAGCAGTTCCGGGACAGGGGCCTCCTACGAGCAGTACTTC
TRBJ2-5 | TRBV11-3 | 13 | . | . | CASSFRGAETQYF | TGTGCCAGCAGCTTCAGGGGCGCAGAGACCCAGTACTTC
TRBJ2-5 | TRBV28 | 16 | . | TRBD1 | CASTPSRTGEVETQYF | TGTGCCAGCACCCCCTCTCGGACAGGGGAGGTAGAGACCCAGTACTTC
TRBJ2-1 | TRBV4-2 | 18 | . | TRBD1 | CASSQALTGVDSYNEQFF | TGTGCCAGCAGCCAAGCCTTGACAGGGGTAGACTCCTACAATGAGCAGTTCTTC
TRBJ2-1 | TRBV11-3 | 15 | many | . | CASSRAGGSYNEQFF | TGTGCCAGCAGCCGAGCAGGGGGGTCCTACAATGAGCAGTTCTTC
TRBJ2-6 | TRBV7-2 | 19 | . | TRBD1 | CASSLAPGTGASGANVLTF | TGTGCCAGCAGCTTAGCGCCCGGGACAGGGGCCTCTGGGGCCAACGTCCTGACTTTC
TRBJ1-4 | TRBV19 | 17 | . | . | CASSLFATTATNEKLFF | TGTGCCAGTAGTTTATTCGCGACAACCGCAACTAATGAAAAACTGTTTTTT
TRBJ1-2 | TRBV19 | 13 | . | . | CASRAGPDYGYTF | TGTGCCAGTAGAGCGGGGCCAGACTATGGCTACACCTTC
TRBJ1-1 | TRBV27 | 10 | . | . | CARRGGRAFF | TGTGCCAGACGGGGGGGTCGGGCTTTCTTT
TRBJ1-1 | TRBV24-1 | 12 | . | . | CATSAGLGEAFF | TGTGCCACCAGTGCAGGGTTAGGTGAAGCTTTCTTT
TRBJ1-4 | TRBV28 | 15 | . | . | CASSITQGHREKLFF | TGTGCCAGCAGTATTACGCAGGGGCATAGAGAAAAACTGTTTTTT
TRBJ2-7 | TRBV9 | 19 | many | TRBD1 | CASSKGQGVSGLALDEQYF | TGTGCCAGCAGCAAGGGACAGGGGGTGTCAGGACTAGCCCTCGACGAGCAGTACTTC
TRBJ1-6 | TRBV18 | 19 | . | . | CASSPPKSGRSIVDSPLHF | TGTGCCAGCTCACCACCGAAAAGTGGGCGCTCGATAGTCGATTCACCCCTCCACTTT
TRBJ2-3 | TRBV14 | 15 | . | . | CASSQKNWLTDTQYF | TGTGCCAGCAGCCAAAAAAATTGGCTCACAGATACGCAGTATTTT
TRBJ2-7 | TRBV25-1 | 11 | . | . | CASSDEGEQYF | TGTGCCAGCAGTGATGAGGGCGAGCAGTACTTC
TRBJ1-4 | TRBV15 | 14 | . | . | CATSMDKTNEKLFF | TGTGCCACCAGCATGGACAAGACTAATGAAAAACTGTTTTTT
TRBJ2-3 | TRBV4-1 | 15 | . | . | CASSQGAGFTDTQYF | TGCGCCAGCAGCCAAGGGGCAGGCTTCACAGATACGCAGTATTTT
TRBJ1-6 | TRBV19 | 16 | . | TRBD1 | CASPPEGQVLYSPLHF | TGTGCCAGTCCTCCCGAGGGACAGGTCTTATATTCACCCCTCCACTTT
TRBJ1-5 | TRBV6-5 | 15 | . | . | CASRRGPNAGQPQHF | TGTGCCAGCAGGCGGGGGCCTAACGCAGGTCAGCCCCAGCATTTT
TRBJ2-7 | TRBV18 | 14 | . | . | CASSPRQVAYEQYF | TGTGCCAGCTCACCAAGACAGGTCGCCTACGAGCAGTACTTC
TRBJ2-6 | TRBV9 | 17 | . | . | CASSVGPSGSGANVLTF | TGTGCCAGCAGCGTAGGCCCCTCGGGGTCTGGGGCCAACGTCCTGACTTTC
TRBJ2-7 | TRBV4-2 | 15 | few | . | CASSQASQPTYEQYF | TGTGCCAGCAGCCAAGCTTCACAGCCGACCTACGAGCAGTACTTC
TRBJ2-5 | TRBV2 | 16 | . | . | CASSGLGRTYQETQYF | TGTGCCAGCAGCGGCCTGGGGAGGACGTACCAAGAGACCCAGTACTTC
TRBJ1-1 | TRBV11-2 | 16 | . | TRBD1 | CASSLLTGQGGTEAFF | TGTGCCAGCAGCTTACTCACGGGACAGGGCGGCACTGAAGCTTTCTTT